This T cell receptor beta chain appears in the sequencing data of a study of blood T cell repertoires in COVID-19. Background on the study: Sources were T cells, B-cell-depleted T cells, or PBMCs; the material itself was cDNA or gDNA.

Repertoires were generated with immunoSEQ multiplex PCR, while TCRdb's copy carries only in-frame clones and drops some. The sample records approximately 160,000 clones, about 86% being singletons. There are 14 residues in the CDR3. The V and J ends lost 3 bases and 1 base respectively, with 9 bases between them. The germline V gene has CDR1 SGHAT and CDR2 FQNNGV. The receptor was derived from a woman at least 80 years old with acute or convalescent COVID-19. What was sequenced was peripheral blood. The rearrangement links TRBV11-2 to TRBJ2-5; perhaps TRBD1 as D (5 bases). Written as DNA, the CDR3 is TGTGCCAGCAGCTTTGGACACCTCCAAGAGACCCAGTACTTC. Translation: CASSFGHLQETQYF.